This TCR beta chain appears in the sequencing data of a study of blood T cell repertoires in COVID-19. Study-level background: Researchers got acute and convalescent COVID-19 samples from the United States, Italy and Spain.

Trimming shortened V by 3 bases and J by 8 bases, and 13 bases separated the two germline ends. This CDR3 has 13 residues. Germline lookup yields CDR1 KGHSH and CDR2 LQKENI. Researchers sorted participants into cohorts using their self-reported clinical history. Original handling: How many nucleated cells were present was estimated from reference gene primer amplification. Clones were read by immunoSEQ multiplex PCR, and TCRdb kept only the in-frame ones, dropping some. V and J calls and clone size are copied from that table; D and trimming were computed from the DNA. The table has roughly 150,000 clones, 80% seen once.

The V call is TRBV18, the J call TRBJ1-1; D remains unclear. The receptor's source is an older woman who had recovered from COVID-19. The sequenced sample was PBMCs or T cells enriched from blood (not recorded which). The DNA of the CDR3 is TGTGCCAGCTCACCTGACACAGCCATAGAAGCTTTCTTT. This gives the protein CASSPDTAIEAFF.